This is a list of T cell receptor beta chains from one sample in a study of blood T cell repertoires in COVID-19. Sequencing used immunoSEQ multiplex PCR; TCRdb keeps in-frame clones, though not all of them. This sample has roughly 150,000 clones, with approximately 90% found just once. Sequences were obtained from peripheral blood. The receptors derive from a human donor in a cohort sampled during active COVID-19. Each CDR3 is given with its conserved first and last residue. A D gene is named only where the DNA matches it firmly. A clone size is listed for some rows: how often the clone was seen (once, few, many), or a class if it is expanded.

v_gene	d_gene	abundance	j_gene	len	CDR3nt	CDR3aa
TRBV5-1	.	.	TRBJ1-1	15	TGCGCCAGCAGCCCAGACACACGGATGAACACTGAAGCTTTCTTT	CASSPDTRMNTEAFF
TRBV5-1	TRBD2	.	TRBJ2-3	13	TGCGCCAGCCGGCGGGAGATCACAGATACGCAGTATTTT	CASRREITDTQYF
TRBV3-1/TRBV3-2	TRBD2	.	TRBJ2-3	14	TGTGCCAGCAGCCAAGATCCGGGGGGGGTGGCGCAGTATTTT	CASSQDPGGVAQYF
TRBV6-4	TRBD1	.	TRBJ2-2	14	TGTGCCAGCAGCCGGGACAGCAACACCGGGGAGCTGTTTTTT	CASSRDSNTGELFF
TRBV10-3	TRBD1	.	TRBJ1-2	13	TGTGCCATCAGTGAGTCAGGACAGGGTGGCTACACCTTC	CAISESGQGGYTF
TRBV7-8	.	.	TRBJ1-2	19	TGTGCCAGCAGCTTAGTGGATGGGGTCCCAGGGATGATAGACTATGGCTACACCTTC	CASSLVDGVPGMIDYGYTF
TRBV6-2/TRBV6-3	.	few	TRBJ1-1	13	TGTGCCAGCAGTTACCCTTTAAACACTGAAGCTTTCTTT	CASSYPLNTEAFF
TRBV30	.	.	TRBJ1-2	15	TGTGCCTGGAGTGCCTGGCCAGGGGCTAACTATGGCTACACCTTC	CAWSAWPGANYGYTF
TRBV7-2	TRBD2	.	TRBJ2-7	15	TGTGCCAGCAGCCTCCAGAGCGGGGGGGCCGACGAGCAGTACTTC	CASSLQSGGADEQYF
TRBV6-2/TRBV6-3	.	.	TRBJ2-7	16	TGTGCCAGCAGTTACTCGACCGGAGCCAAATTCTACGAGCAGTACTTC	CASSYSTGAKFYEQYF
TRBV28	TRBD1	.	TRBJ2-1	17	TGTGCCAGCAGTCCCATCCGGGCGACAGGGGAGCCGATGGAGGAGTTCTTC	CASSPIRATGEPMEEFF
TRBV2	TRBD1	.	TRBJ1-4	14	TGTGCCAGCAATAATGACAGGGGGCGAGAAAAACTGTTTTTT	CASNNDRGREKLFF
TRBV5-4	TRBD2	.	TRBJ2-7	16	TGTGCCAGCAGCTTGTCCTTAGCGGGGGGCTCCTACGAGCAGTACTTC	CASSLSLAGGSYEQYF
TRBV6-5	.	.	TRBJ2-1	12	TGTGCCAGCAATGGAGGGTACAATGAGCAGTTCTTC	CASNGGYNEQFF
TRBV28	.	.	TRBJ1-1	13	TGTGCCAGCAGGTACAGGGAGGGTACTGAAGCTTTCTTT	CASRYREGTEAFF
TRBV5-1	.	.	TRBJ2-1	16	TGCGCCAGCAGCTTGGCCGACTGGGAGACCTACAATGAGCAGTTCTTC	CASSLADWETYNEQFF
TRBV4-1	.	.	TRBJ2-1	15	TGCGCCAGCAGCCAAGAACGAGGAACCTACAATGAGCAGTTCTTC	CASSQERGTYNEQFF
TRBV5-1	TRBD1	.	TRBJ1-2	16	TGCGCCAGCAGCCCTGCACCCTCGGGACAGGCCTATGGCTACACCTTC	CASSPAPSGQAYGYTF
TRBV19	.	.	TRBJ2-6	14	TGTGCCAGTAGTGGGGGGGCCGGGGCCAACGTCCTGACTTTC	CASSGGAGANVLTF
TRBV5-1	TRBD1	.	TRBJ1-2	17	TGCGCCAGCAGCTTGGCCCTTACAGGGGGCGAGAGCTATGGCTACACCTTC	CASSLALTGGESYGYTF